This paragraph reports one T cell receptor beta chain. What it recognizes is unknown. A much bigger clone sits one base away, suggesting this may be a read error. This sample stems from a study of T cells in Graves' hyperthyroidism and ophthalmopathy. Whole-study findings and limits: Blood also showed most of the thyroid clonotypes that were expanded above 0.001.

The CDR3 totals 15 residues. Germline CDR1 and CDR2: MDHEN and SYDVKM. Criteria for exclusion of patients were uncontrolled infection, other autoimmune disease, pregnancy or lactation. Amplified TCR beta CDR3 regions derived from RNA transcripts. Using the HTBI primer set, a first-round RT-PCR was run on the TCR CDR3. TCRdb reanalysed the multiplex PCR reads using MiXCR and keeps one entry per CDR3 protein. This table holds approximately 300,000 distinct CDR3 sequences, about a sixth found once. The sample was blood. This chain links TRBV28 with TRBJ2-3, with 9 nucleotides matching TRBD1. This TCR came from a woman aged 60-75 years with Graves' ophthalmopathy. This CDR3 is CASSPWTGDTDAQYF. CDR3 nucleotides: TGTGCCAGCAGTCCCTGGACAGGGGACACAGATGCGCAGTATTTT.